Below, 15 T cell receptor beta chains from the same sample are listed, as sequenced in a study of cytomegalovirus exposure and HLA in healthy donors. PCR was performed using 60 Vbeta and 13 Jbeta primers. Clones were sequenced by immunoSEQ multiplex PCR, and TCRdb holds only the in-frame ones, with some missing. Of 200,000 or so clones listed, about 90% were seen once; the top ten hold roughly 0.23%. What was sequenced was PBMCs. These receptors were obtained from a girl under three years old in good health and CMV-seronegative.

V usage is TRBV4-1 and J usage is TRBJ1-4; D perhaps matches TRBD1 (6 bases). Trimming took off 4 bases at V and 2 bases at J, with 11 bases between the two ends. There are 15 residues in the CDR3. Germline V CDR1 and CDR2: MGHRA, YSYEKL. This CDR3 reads CASSRDRSTNEKLFF. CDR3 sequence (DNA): TGCGCCAGCAGCCGAGACAGGTCTACTAATGAAAAACTGTTTTTT.

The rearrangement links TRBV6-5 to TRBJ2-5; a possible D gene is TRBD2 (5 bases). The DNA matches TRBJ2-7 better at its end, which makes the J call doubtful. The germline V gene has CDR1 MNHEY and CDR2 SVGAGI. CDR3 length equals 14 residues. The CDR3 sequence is CASSYYGVSYEQYF. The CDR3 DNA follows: TGTGCCAGCAGTTACTACGGGGTGTCCTACGAGCAGTACTTC.

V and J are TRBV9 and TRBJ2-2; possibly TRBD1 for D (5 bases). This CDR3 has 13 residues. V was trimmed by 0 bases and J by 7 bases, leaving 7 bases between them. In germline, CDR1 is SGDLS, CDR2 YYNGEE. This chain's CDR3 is CASSVDQGGELFF. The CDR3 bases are TGTGCCAGCAGCGTAGATCAGGGCGGGGAGCTGTTTTTT.

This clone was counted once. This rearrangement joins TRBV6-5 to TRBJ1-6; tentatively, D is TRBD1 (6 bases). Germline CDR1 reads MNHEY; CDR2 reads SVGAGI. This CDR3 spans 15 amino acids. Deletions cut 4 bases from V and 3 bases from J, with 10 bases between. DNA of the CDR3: TGTGCCAGCAGTTTCAACAGGGTCTATAATTCACCCCTCCACTTT. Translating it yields CASSFNRVYNSPLHF.

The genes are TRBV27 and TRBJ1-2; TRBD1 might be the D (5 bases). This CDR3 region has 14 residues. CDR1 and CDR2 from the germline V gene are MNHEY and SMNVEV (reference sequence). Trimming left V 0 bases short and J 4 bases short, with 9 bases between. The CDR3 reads CASSLSGGSYGYTF. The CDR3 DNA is TGTGCCAGCAGTTTATCGGGGGGTAGCTATGGCTACACCTTC.

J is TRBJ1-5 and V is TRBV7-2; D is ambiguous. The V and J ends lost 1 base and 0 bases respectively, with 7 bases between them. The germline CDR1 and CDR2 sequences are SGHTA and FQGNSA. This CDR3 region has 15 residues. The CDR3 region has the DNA TGTGCCAGCAGCTTAGTCGAGGGTAGCAATCAGCCCCAGCATTTT. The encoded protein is CASSLVEGSNQPQHF.

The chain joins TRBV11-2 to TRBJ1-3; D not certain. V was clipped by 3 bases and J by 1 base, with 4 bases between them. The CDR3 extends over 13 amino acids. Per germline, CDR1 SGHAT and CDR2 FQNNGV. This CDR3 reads CASSFGSGNTIYF. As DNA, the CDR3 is TGTGCCAGCAGCTTCGGGTCTGGAAACACCATATATTTT.

The CDR3 coding sequence is TGTGCCAGCAGTTTACAGGGAAATTCCTACGAGCAGTACTTC. Its translation is CASSLQGNSYEQYF. The chain joins TRBV27 to TRBJ2-7; D perhaps matches TRBD1 (5 bases). The germline V gene has CDR1 MNHEY and CDR2 SMNVEV (reference sequence). The CDR3 has 14 amino acids. V lost 2 bases, J lost 1 base, and 9 bases lay in between.

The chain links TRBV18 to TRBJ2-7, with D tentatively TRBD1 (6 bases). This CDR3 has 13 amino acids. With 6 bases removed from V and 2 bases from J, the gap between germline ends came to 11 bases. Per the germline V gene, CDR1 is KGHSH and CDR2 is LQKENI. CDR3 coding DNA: TGTGCCAGCTCTAGGACAGCCGCCTACGAGCAGTACTTC. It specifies CASSRTAAYEQYF.

CDR3 nucleotide sequence: TGTGCCAGCAGCCAAGGTAGCGGGAGGGCCAATTACGAGCAGTACTTC. Its translation is CASSQGSGRANYEQYF. The rearrangement links TRBV4-2 to TRBJ2-5; TRBD2 aligns across 11 bases. Judging by the DNA end, TRBJ2-7 fits better; the J call may be wrong. CDR3 length: 16 amino acids. CDR1 is LGHNA and CDR2 is YNFKEQ in the germline V gene.

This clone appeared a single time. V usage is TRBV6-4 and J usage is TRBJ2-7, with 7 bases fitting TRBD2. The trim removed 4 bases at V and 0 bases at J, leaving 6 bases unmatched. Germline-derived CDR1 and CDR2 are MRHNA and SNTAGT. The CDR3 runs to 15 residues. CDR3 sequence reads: CASSGPKRDSYEQYF. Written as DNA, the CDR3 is TGTGCCAGCAGTGGCCCGAAGCGGGACTCCTACGAGCAGTACTTC.

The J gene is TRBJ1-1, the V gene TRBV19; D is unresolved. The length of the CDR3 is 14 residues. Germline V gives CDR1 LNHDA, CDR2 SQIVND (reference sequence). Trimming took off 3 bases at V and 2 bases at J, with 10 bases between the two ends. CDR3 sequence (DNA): TGTGCCAGTAGTATCGGTCGAGGAAACACTGAAGCTTTCTTT. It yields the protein CASSIGRGNTEAFF. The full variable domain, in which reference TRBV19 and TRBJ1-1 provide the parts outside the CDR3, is DGGITQSPKYLFRKEGQNVTLSCEQNLNHDAMYWYRQDPGQGLRLIYYSQIVNDFQKGDIAEGYSVSREKKESFPLTVTSAQKNPTAFYLCASSIGRGNTEAFFGQGTRLTVV.

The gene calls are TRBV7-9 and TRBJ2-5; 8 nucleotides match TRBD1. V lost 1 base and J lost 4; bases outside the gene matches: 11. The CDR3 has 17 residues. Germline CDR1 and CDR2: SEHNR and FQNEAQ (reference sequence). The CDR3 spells CASSLEVPGQVPETQYF. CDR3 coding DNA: TGTGCCAGCAGCTTAGAGGTCCCGGGACAGGTTCCAGAGACCCAGTACTTC.

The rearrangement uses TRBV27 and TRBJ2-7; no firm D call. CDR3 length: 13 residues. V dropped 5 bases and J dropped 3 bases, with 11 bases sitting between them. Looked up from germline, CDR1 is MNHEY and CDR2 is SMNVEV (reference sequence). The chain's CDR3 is CASSMGTLYEQYF. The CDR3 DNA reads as TGTGCCAGCAGTATGGGCACTCTCTACGAGCAGTACTTC.

This CDR3 reads CSARTGRANYGYTF. The CDR3 coding sequence is TGCAGCGCCCGGACAGGAAGGGCTAACTATGGCTACACCTTC. The chain links TRBV29-1 to TRBJ1-2, with 7 bases aligning to TRBD1. The ends lost 7 bases at V and 0 bases at J; junction bases unmatched: 8. There are 14 residues in the CDR3. Germline V gives CDR1 SQVTM, CDR2 ANQGSEA. Together with reference TRBV29-1 and TRBJ1-2, the CDR3 gives the full variable domain: SAVISQKPSRDICQRGTSLTIQCQVDSQVTMMFWYRQQPGQSLTLIATANQGSEATYESGFVIDKFPISRPNLTFSTLTVSNMSPEDSSIYLCSARTGRANYGYTFGSGTRLTVV.